This is a list of T cell receptor beta chains from one sample in a study of blood T cell repertoires in COVID-19. Only in-frame clones appear in the TCRdb table, and some are missing; sequencing was by immunoSEQ multiplex PCR. The table has roughly 92,000 clones, around 87% seen once. Material: peripheral blood. These receptors all come from an elderly woman with active or convalescent COVID-19. The conserved cysteine and the conserved F or W are not part of the CDR3 here. The order of the fields is V gene, CDR3 protein.

TRBV28,ASRDSSYNEQF
TRBV14,ASSQVSGGVYGYT
TRBV28,ASIRDRGSSYEQY
TRBV24-1,ATADSNNQPQH
TRBV27,ASSLFGPAGGRRGEPQH
TRBV4-1,ASSTSSRAGGSDEQF
TRBV28,ASSLPGGGVKLF
TRBV3-1/TRBV3-2,ASSQNTFEQY
TRBV5-1,ASSLGFSGPYEQY
TRBV7-9,ASSNGLAATYEQY
TRBV5-1,ASSRDYGYEQY
TRBV28,ASSRSSDYGYT
TRBV9,ASSPLPDFYNEQF
TRBV3-1/TRBV3-2,ASSLVGYEQY
TRBV9,ASSVLGTDSGNTIY
TRBV7-2,ASSPGTGGVEQY
TRBV29-1,SVRTSGHTGELF
TRBV19,ASSQVAGNFQF
TRBV6-6,ASRQGLAGGDEQF
TRBV6-2/TRBV6-3,ASSYSGTGTFEQY
TRBV6-6,ASQRELIDTQY
TRBV27,ASSTNNEKLF
TRBV27,ASSLSMAGSGELF
TRBV7-2,ASALVRGSEQPQH
TRBV5-4,ASSAGQDTGELF
TRBV5-5,ASSLPEYGYT
TRBV7-2,ASSSRTGYTGELF
TRBV28,ASSSPDSSYGYT
TRBV5-5,ASSWESRQYYEQY
TRBV11-2,ASSLDRVSQWDEQF
TRBV5-4,ASSFGTGEGDEQY
TRBV7-2,ATMPGLGKETQY
TRBV19,ASRTGQNTGELF
TRBV6-6,ASSRRPADIAGNYEQY
TRBV18,ASSPSTGALNYGYT
TRBV29-1,SVGLVTHEQF
TRBV27,ASSLIPGGNYGYT
TRBV19,ASRKGALSNEKLF
TRBV6-5,ASSYYVEGAVQPQH
TRBV19,ASSPRGTGSGNTIY
TRBV11-2,ASSLQGNSGRREQY
TRBV27,ASSLLAHSGANVLT
TRBV4-3,ASSQEAGGYADTQY
TRBV5-1,ASSLSWAAQETQY
TRBV4-3,ASSQRRDYEQY
TRBV5-1,ASSLTLGQGIAGNTIY
TRBV29-1,SVTDRGAYNEQF
TRBV9,ASSPRWTYNTGELF
TRBV7-8,ASSLGGLRAYEQY
TRBV11-2,ASRETRDEQF
TRBV6-1,ASSEYGSGTLYNEQF
TRBV6-1,ASSEEGWPNQPQH
TRBV5-5,ASSWGQPTDTQY
TRBV6-4,ASSQRESNEQF
TRBV19,ASSMGALNTGELF
TRBV5-1,ASSPDRVLDEKLF
TRBV28,ASSLVGRDSTQY
TRBV29-1,SVARGGGYT
TRBV7-9,ASSPDLLVVANYGYT